A single sample is the source of the 24 T cell receptor beta chains below, sequenced in a study of shared clonotypes between healthy human individuals. Profiling relied on immunoSEQ multiplex PCR, and the TCRdb table lists in-frame clones only, not all of them. The sample records 1,500,000 or so clones, around 98.5% being singletons. Sequences were obtained from naive CD4+ T cells sorted from blood. The subset here: CD45RA+ positively selected. These receptors were collected from a man aged 25 to 40 in good health.

The chain employs TRBV14 and TRBJ2-1; D gene ambiguous. Trimming removed 4 bases from V and 5 bases from J, with 3 bases in between. CDR1 SGHDN and CDR2 FVKESK come from the germline V gene. The CDR3 is 11 amino acids. The CDR3 nucleotides read TGTGCCAGCAGCCGACACAATGAGCAGTTCTTC. Protein sequence: CASSRHNEQFF.

The V and J genes are TRBV28 and TRBJ2-7; TRBD2 aligns across 9 bases. Per the germline V gene, CDR1 is MDHEN and CDR2 is SYDVKM. The CDR3 covers 16 residues. The J segment lost 7 bases and the V segment lost 3 bases, leaving 13 bases of the junction unmatched. The CDR3 protein is CASSFRAGGFKGEQYF. Written as DNA, the CDR3 is TGTGCCAGCAGTTTTCGAGCGGGAGGCTTCAAGGGAGAGCAGTACTTC.

The V call is TRBV15, the J call TRBJ2-5; D uncertain. The V end lost 9 bases, the J end lost 1 base, and 12 bases lay between the germline ends. From germline, CDR1 is LNHNV and CDR2 YYDKDF (reference sequence). CDR3 length: 13 residues. CDR3 nucleotides: TGTGCCACTCGCAGCACAGTCCAAGAGACCCAGTACTTC. Translation: CATRSTVQETQYF.

The chain employs TRBV15 and TRBJ2-2, with TRBD2 matching 7 bases. CDR3 size: 18 residues. Germline lookup yields CDR1 LNHNV and CDR2 YYDKDF (reference sequence). V trimming: 0 bases; J trimming: 1 base; junction bases outside the gene matches: 8. The CDR3 nucleotides are TGTGCCACCAGCAGAGATCTTATCTCGGGGGGGAACACCGGGGAGCTGTTTTTT. Translated: CATSRDLISGGNTGELFF.

This sequence joins TRBV7-2 and TRBJ2-3, with 13 bases that match TRBD2. Trimming took 4 bases from V and 6 from J; bases not matched to a gene: 10. The V gene's germline CDR1 is SGHTA and CDR2 FQGNSA. This CDR3 has 17 amino acids. The CDR3 reads CASSSPRLAGGQDTQYF. CDR3 nucleotides: TGTGCCAGCAGCTCACCTCGACTAGCGGGAGGACAGGATACGCAGTATTTT.

V is TRBV6-1 and J is TRBJ2-7, with D uncertain. Trimming pared 1 base from V and 2 bases from J, leaving 6 bases between. From germline, CDR1 is MNHNS and CDR2 SASEGT. The CDR3 is made up of 13 amino acids. CDR3 amino acids: CASSEVMAYEQYF. The DNA of the CDR3 is TGTGCCAGCAGTGAAGTTATGGCCTACGAGCAGTACTTC.

This clone was seen once. The chain recombines TRBV4-1 with TRBJ2-7; either TRBD1 or TRBD2 may fit D (5 bases each). Trimming took off 2 bases at V and 1 base at J, with 24 bases between the two ends. Germline loops: CDR1 MGHRA, CDR2 YSYEKL. The CDR3 is 19 amino acids. CDR3 in DNA: TGCGCCAGCAGCCAACGAATACCGGGACCAGGGCTCCCTTCCTACGAGCAGTACTTC. As protein: CASSQRIPGPGLPSYEQYF.

The chain employs TRBV14 and TRBJ2-1; 8 nucleotides agree with TRBD2. This CDR3 spans 19 amino acids. Trimming took 0 bases from V and 4 from J; bases not matched to a gene: 14. Germline V gene data show CDR1 as SGHDN and CDR2 as FVKESK. The CDR3 nucleotides are TGTGCCAGCAGCCAAGAGTCCGGGAGGGGACTTCTATTATACAATGAGCAGTTCTTC. Protein: CASSQESGRGLLLYNEQFF. Supplemented by reference TRBV14 and TRBJ2-1, the full variable domain reads EAGVTQFPSHSVIEKGQTVTLRCDPISGHDNLYWYRRVMGKEIKFLLHFVKESKQDESGMPNNRFLAERTGGTYSTLKVQPAELEDSGVYFCASSQESGRGLLLYNEQFFGPGTRLTVL.

V and J are TRBV7-9 and TRBJ2-1; possible D gene TRBD1, 6 bases. Germline loops: CDR1 SEHNR, CDR2 FQNEAQ (reference sequence). V gave up 3 bases and J gave up 5 bases, with 20 bases separating them. The CDR3 is 17 residues long. CDR3 sequence: CASSFPTRGNNDNEQFF. Here the CDR3 DNA reads TGTGCCAGCAGCTTTCCAACCAGGGGAAACAACGACAATGAGCAGTTCTTC.

The chain recombines TRBV27 with TRBJ2-2; D not resolved. V shed 6 bases and J shed 3 bases, with 11 bases lying between them. The CDR3 consists of 14 residues. Germline V gene lookup returns CDR1 MNHEY and CDR2 SMNVEV (reference sequence). CDR3 sequence: CASSYDGYTGELFF. In nucleotides, the CDR3 is TGTGCCAGCAGCTACGACGGATACACCGGGGAGCTGTTTTTT.

This chain connects TRBV19 to TRBJ2-7; D not resolved. Trimming shortened V by 1 base and J by 0 bases, and 13 bases separated the two germline ends. Per the germline V gene, CDR1 is LNHDA and CDR2 is SQIVND (reference sequence). The CDR3 length is 16 residues. The CDR3 DNA reads TGTGCCAGTAGTATAGGCGGTACGGGCCTCTCCTACGAGCAGTACTTC. As protein: CASSIGGTGLSYEQYF.

The rearrangement uses TRBV28 and TRBJ1-4, with D possibly TRBD1 on 6 matching bases. Deletions cut 3 bases from V and 7 bases from J, with 12 bases between. Germline CDR1 reads MDHEN; CDR2 reads SYDVKM. The CDR3 covers 14 residues. The CDR3 sequence is CASSLLGAGEKLFF. CDR3 in DNA: TGTGCCAGCAGTTTGCTGGGGGCAGGTGAAAAACTGTTTTTT.

The chain is built from TRBV5-6 and TRBJ2-7; D is undetermined. The CDR3 totals 14 residues. The V end lost 0 bases, the J end lost 4 bases, and 11 bases lay between the germline ends. CDR1 and CDR2 (germline): SGHDT, YYEEEE. CDR3 nucleotides: TGTGCCAGCAGCTTGGCCCGACTGAGATACGAGCAGTACTTC. Residues: CASSLARLRYEQYF.

The chain carries TRBV6-4 and TRBJ1-1, with D tentatively TRBD1 (5 bases). The CDR3 totals 14 residues. CDR1 MRHNA and CDR2 SNTAGT come from the germline V gene. Trimming took 7 bases from V and 3 from J, leaving 15 bases between them. In DNA form, the CDR3 reads TGTGCCAGCAAAGAGGGGTTTGGTCACACTGAAGCTTTCTTT. It encodes CASKEGFGHTEAFF.

Concerning this clone itself: Other DNA sequences in this specimen translate into the identical CDR3. The CDR3 coding sequence is TGTGCCAGCAGCCGAGACAGCTACGAGCAGTACTTC. Translated, it gives CASSRDSYEQYF. The chain joins TRBV5-6 to TRBJ2-7, with D tentatively TRBD1 (5 bases). Germline V gene sequence: CDR1 SGHDT, CDR2 YYEEEE. This CDR3 has 12 residues. V lost 4 bases, J lost 3 bases, and 8 bases lay in between.

The chain recombines TRBV10-1 with TRBJ2-3; no clear D gene. Germline V gene sequence: CDR1 WNHNN, CDR2 SYGVQD (reference sequence). Trimming pared 4 bases from V and 6 bases from J, leaving 11 bases between. CDR3 length: 13 residues. This CDR3 is CASSGQYGDTQYF. CDR3 DNA: TGCGCCAGCAGTGGGCAATACGGGGATACGCAGTATTTT.

The rearrangement uses TRBV28 and TRBJ2-3, with TRBD2 identical over 10 bases. The ends lost 7 bases at V and 4 bases at J; junction bases unmatched: 8. The CDR3 runs to 15 residues. Looked up from germline, CDR1 is MDHEN and CDR2 is SYDVKM. In DNA, the CDR3 is TGTGCCAGCATGGTGACTAGCGGGCGTCCAGATACGCAGTATTTT. Protein product: CASMVTSGRPDTQYF.

The V gene is TRBV12-5, the J gene TRBJ2-5; perhaps TRBD2 as D (5 bases). Germline V lookup: CDR1 LGHNT, CDR2 FRNRAP. This CDR3 region has 13 residues. Trimming removed 3 bases at V and 2 bases at J, with 7 bases between. CDR3 DNA sequence: TGTGCTAGTGGTTTAGGACTGCAAGAGACCCAGTACTTC. The encoded protein is CASGLGLQETQYF.

This clone was picked up one time. This specimen includes other DNA sequences encoding the same CDR3. The CDR3 nucleotides are TGTGCCAGCAGCCAGAGCGGAAGCACAGATACGCAGTATTTT. Translation: CASSQSGSTDTQYF. The rearrangement uses TRBV7-3 and TRBJ2-3, with TRBD2 as a possible D gene (5 bases). The CDR3 loop spans 14 amino acids. CDR1 is SGHTA and CDR2 is FQGTGA in the germline V gene. V lost 5 bases and J lost 0, with 9 bases in between.

Turning to this clone: Other DNA sequences in the sample encode the same CDR3. CDR3 sequence reads: CSVAGGGYTF. The CDR3 region has the DNA TGCAGCGTTGCGGGAGGTGGCTACACCTTC. V and J are TRBV29-1 and TRBJ1-2; D remains ambiguous. The CDR3 is 10 amino acids. Germline CDR1 reads SQVTM; CDR2 reads ANQGSEA. V dropped 4 bases and J dropped 7 bases, with 7 bases sitting between them.

V gene TRBV2 combines with J gene TRBJ2-3; D call uncertain. Trimming took off 8 bases at V and 3 bases at J, with 12 bases between the two ends. Germline values: CDR1 SNHLY, CDR2 FYNNEI. This CDR3 has 13 amino acids. The CDR3 bases are TGTGCCAGCTCCCTAGGCGTGACAGATACGCAGTATTTT. It codes for CASSLGVTDTQYF. Complete variable domain (other parts from reference TRBV2 and TRBJ2-3): EPEVTQTPSHQVTQMGQEVILRCVPISNHLYFYWYRQILGQKVEFLVSFYNNEISEKSEIFDDQFSVERPDGSNFTLKIRSTKLEDSAMYFCASSLGVTDTQYFGPGTRLTVL.

The rearrangement links TRBV9 to TRBJ2-2, with 10 bases matching TRBD2. Germline lookup yields CDR1 SGDLS and CDR2 YYNGEE. Losses at the gene ends were 0 bases for V and 6 bases for J; bases not matched to a gene: 5. CDR3 length: 16 residues. The CDR3 reads CASSVAPSGSPGELFF. DNA of the CDR3: TGTGCCAGCAGCGTAGCCCCTAGCGGGAGTCCCGGGGAGCTGTTTTTT.

V gene TRBV27 combines with J gene TRBJ2-6; TRBD1 matches 9 bases. The CDR3 extends over 17 amino acids. Germline-derived CDR1 and CDR2 are MNHEY and SMNVEV (reference sequence). The J segment lost 4 bases and the V segment lost 5 bases, leaving 9 bases of the junction unmatched. The DNA of the CDR3 is TGTGCCAGCAGTCGGAGGGACAGGGAATCCGGGGCCAACGTCCTGACTTTC. Translation gives CASSRRDRESGANVLTF.

CDR3 sequence (DNA): TGTGCCAGCTCACCATTGCCCCCCTCCTTTATACTTGTACTGGAGCAGTTCTTC. Protein sequence: CASSPLPPSFILVLEQFF. V and J are TRBV18 and TRBJ2-1; D remains ambiguous. CDR3 size: 18 residues. V was cut by 2 bases and J by 10 bases, with 27 bases left in between. Germline V gene lookup returns CDR1 KGHSH and CDR2 LQKENI.